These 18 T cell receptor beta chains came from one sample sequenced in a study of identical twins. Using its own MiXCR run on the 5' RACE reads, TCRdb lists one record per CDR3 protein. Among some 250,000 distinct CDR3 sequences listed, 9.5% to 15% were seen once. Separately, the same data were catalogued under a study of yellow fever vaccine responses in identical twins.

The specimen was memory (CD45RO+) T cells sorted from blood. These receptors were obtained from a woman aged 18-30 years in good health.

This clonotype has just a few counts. The CDR3 spells CASSFLPMYSGANVLTF. The CDR3, as DNA: TGTGCCAGCAGTTTCCTACCTATGTACTCTGGGGCCAACGTCCTGACTTTC. The chain uses TRBV27 and TRBJ2-6; D ambiguous. V lost 3 bases and J 0 bases, leaving 12 bases between the germline ends. Germline values: CDR1 MNHEY, CDR2 SMNVEV (reference sequence). The CDR3 runs to 17 residues.

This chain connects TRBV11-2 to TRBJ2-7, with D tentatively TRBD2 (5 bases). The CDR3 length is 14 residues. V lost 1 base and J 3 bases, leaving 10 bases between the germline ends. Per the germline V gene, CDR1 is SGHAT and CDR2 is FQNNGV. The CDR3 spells CASSLGLARYEQYF. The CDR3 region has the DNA TGTGCCAGCAGCTTAGGCCTAGCTCGCTACGAGCAGTACTTC.

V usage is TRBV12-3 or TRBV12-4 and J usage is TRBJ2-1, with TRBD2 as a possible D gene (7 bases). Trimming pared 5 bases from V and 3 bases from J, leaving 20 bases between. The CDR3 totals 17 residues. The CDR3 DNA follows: TGTGCCAGCAGTGACATGGCGGGGGCCCCTGGCTACAATGAGCAGTTCTTC. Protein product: CASSDMAGAPGYNEQFF.

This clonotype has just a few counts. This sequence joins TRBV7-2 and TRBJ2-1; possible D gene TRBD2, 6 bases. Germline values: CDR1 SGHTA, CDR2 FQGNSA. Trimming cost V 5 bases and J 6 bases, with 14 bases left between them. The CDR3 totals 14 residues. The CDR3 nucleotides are TGTGCCAGCAGCCCCCGTACTAGCTCCAATGAGCAGTTCTTC. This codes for CASSPRTSSNEQFF.

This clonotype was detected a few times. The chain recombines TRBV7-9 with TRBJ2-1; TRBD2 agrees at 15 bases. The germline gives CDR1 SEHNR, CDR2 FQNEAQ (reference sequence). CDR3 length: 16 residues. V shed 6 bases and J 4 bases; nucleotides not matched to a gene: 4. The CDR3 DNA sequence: TGTGCCAGCAGGTCTGGACTAGCGGGAGGGTACAATGAGCAGTTCTTC. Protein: CASRSGLAGGYNEQFF.

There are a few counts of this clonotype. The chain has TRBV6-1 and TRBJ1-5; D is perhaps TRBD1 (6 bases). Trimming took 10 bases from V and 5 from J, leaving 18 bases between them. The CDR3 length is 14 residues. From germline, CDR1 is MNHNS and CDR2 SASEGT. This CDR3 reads CATLRAGQHQPQHF. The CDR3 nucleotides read TGTGCCACCTTACGGGCTGGACAGCATCAGCCCCAGCATTTT.

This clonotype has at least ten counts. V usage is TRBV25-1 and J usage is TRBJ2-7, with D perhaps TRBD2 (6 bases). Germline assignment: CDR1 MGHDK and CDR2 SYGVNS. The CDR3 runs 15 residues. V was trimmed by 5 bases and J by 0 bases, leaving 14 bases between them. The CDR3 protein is CASSSPGGNSYEQYF. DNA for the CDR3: TGTGCCAGCAGTTCCCCTGGGGGGAACTCCTACGAGCAGTACTTC.

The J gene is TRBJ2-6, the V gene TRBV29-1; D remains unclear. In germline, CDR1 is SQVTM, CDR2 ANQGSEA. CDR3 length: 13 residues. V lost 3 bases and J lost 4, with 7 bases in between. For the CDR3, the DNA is TGCAGCGTTGACGTGGGAGGGGCCAACGTCCTGACTTTC. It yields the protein CSVDVGGANVLTF.

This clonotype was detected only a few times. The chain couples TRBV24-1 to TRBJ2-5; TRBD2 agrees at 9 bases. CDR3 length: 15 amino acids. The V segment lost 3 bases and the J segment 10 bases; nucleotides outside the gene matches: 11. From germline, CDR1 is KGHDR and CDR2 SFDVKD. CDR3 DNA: TGTGCCACCAGTGATGGATCTAGCGGGGCCTCAGGCCAGTACTTC. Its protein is CATSDGSSGASGQYF.

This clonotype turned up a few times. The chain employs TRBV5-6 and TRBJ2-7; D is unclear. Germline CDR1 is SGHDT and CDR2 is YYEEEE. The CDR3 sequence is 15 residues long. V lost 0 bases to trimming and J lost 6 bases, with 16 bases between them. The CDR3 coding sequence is TGTGCCAGCAGCTTGGGGGGAACGTTAATCGGCGAGCAGTACTTC. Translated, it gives CASSLGGTLIGEQYF.

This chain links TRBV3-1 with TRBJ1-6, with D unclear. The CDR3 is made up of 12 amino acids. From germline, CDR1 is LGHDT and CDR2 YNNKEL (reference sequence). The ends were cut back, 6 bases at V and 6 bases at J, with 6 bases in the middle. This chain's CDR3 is CASRLPNSPLHF. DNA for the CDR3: TGTGCCAGCAGGCTGCCTAATTCACCCCTCCACTTT.

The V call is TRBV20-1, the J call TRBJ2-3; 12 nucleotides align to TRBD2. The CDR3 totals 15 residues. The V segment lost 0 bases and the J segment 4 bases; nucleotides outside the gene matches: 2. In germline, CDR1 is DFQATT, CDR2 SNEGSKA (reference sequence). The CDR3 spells CSARDLAGGADTQYF. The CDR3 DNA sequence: TGCAGTGCTAGAGACCTAGCGGGGGGGGCAGATACGCAGTATTTT.

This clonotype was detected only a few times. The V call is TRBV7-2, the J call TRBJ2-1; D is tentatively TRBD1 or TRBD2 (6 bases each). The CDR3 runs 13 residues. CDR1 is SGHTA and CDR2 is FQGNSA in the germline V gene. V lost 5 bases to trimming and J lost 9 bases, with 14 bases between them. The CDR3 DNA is TGTGCCAGCAGCACCCTAGAGGGGGGTGAGCAGTTCTTC. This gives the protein CASSTLEGGEQFF.

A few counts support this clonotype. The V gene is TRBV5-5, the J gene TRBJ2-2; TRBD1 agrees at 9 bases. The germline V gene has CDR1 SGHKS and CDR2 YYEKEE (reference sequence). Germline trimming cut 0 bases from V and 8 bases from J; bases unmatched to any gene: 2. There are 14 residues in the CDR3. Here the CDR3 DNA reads TGTGCCAGCAGCTTGGGGGACAGGGCTGGGGAGCTGTTTTTT. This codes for CASSLGDRAGELFF.

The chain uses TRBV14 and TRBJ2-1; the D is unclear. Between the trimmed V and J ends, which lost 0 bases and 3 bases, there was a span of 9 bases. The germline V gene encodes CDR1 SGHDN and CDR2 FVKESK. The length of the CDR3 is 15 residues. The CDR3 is CASSQEGNYYNEQFF. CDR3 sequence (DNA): TGTGCCAGCAGCCAAGAGGGCAACTACTACAATGAGCAGTTCTTC.

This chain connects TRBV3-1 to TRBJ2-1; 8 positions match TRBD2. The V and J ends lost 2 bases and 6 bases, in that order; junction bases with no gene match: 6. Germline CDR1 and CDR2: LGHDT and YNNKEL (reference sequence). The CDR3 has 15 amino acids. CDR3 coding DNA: TGTGCCAGCAGCCAACCATTCGGGACTAGCAATGAGCAGTTCTTC. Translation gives CASSQPFGTSNEQFF.

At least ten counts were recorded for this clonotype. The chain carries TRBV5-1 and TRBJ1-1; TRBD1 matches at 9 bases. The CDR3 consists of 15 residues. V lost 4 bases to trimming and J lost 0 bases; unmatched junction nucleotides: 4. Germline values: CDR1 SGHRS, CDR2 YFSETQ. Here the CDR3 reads CASSQGTGMNTEAFF. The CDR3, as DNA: TGCGCCAGCAGCCAGGGGACAGGGATGAACACTGAAGCTTTCTTT. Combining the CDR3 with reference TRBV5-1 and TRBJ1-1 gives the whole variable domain KAGVTQTPRYLIKTRGQQVTLSCSPISGHRSVSWYQQTPGQGLQFLFEYFSETQRNKGNFPGRFSGRQFSNSRSEMNVSTLELGDSALYLCASSQGTGMNTEAFFGQGTRLTVV.

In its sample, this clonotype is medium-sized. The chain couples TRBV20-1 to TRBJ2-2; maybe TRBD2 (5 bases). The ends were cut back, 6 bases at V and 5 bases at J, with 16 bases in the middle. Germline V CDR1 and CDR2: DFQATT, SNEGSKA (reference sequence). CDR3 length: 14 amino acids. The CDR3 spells CSAGRVAPTGELFF. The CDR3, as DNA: TGCAGTGCAGGGCGGGTGGCGCCTACCGGGGAGCTGTTTTTT.